This TCR beta chain was profiled in a study of T cells in narcolepsy. Study overall: Healthy controls were enrolled alongside patients with narcolepsy type 1 or type 2.

Study-level results: Comparing one patient's CSF and blood CD4+ clonotypes highlighted HCRT- and TRIB2-specific autoreactive clonotypes. Autoreactive clonotypes reportedly recurred in blood of same and different patients, not controls.

CDR1 SGHTA and CDR2 FQGNSA come from the germline V gene. With 4 bases removed from V and 8 bases from J, the gap between germline ends came to 9 bases. CDR3 length equals 13 residues. Repertoires were generated with immunoSEQ multiplex PCR, while TCRdb's copy carries only in-frame clones and drops some. The sample lists more than 30,000 clones, around 86% occurring once. Comments on this clone: The antigen remains unidentified.

The chain couples TRBV7-2 to TRBJ1-6; D remains ambiguous. The receptor was isolated from a human donor in good health. The sequenced sample consisted of memory (CD45RA-) CD4+ T cells from blood. The CDR3 loop reads CASSSSTHSPLHF. The CDR3 coding sequence is TGTGCCAGCAGCTCCTCGACTCATTCACCCCTCCACTTT.